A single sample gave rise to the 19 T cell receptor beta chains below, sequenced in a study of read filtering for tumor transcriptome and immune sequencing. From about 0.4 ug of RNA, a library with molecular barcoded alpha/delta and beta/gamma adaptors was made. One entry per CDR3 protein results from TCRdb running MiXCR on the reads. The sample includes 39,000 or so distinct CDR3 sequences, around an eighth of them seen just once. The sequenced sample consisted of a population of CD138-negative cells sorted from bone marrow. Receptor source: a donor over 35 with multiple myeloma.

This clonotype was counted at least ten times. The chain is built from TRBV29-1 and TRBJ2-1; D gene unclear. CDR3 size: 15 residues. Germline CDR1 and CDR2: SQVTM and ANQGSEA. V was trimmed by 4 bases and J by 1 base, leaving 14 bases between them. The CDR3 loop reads CSVVGVAPSYNEQFF. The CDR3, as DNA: TGCAGCGTTGTTGGTGTGGCACCTTCCTACAATGAGCAGTTCTTC.

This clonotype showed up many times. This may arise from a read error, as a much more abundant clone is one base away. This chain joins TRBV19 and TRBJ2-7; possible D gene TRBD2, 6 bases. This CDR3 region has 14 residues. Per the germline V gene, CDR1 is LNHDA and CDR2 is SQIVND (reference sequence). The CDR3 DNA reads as TGTACCAGTAGTATCCCCGGGAGCTCCTACGAGCAGTACTTC. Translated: CTSSIPGSSYEQYF.

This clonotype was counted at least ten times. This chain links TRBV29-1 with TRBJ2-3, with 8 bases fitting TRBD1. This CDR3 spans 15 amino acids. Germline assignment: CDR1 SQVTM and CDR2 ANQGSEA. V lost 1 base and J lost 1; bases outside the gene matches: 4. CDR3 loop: CSVEAGGGGTDTQYF. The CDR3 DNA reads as TGCAGCGTTGAAGCAGGGGGCGGGGGCACAGATACGCAGTATTTT.

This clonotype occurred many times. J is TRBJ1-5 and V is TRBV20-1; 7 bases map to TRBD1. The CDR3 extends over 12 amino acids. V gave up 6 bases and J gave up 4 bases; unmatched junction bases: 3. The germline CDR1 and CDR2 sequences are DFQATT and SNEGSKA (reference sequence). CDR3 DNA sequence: TGCAGTGCCACGACAGGGAATCAGCCCCAGCATTTT. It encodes CSATTGNQPQHF.

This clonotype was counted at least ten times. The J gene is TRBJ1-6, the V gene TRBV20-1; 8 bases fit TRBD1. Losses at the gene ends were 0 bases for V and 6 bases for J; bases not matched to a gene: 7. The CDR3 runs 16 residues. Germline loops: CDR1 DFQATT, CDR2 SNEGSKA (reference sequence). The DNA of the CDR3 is TGCAGTGCTAGAGATGGCGGACAGGGTGGTAATTCACCCCTCCACTTT. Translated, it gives CSARDGGQGGNSPLHF.

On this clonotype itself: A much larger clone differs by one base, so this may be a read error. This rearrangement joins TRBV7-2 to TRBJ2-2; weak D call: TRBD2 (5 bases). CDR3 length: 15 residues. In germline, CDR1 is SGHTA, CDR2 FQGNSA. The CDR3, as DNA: TGTGCCAGCAGCTTGATACTGACGAACACCGGGGAGCTGTCTTTT. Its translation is CASSLILTNTGELSF.

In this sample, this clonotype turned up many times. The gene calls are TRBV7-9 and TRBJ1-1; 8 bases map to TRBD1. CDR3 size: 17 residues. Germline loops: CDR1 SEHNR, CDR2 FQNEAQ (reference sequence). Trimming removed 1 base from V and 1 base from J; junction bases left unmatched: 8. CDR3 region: CASSLGQGAPRNTEAFF. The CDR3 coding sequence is TGTGCCAGCAGCTTAGGGCAGGGGGCGCCGAGGAACACTGAAGCTTTCTTT.

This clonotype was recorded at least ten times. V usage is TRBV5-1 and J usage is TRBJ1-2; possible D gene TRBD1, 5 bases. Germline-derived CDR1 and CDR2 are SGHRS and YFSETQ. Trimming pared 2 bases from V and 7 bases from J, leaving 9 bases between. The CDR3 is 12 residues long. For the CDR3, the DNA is TGCGCCAGCAGCTTTGGGGGTCCTGGCTACACCTTC. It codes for CASSFGGPGYTF.

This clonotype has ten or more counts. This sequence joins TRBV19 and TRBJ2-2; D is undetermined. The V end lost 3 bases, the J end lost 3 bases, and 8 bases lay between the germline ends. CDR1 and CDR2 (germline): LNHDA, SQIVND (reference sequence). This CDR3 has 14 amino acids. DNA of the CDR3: TGTGCCAGTAGTATGTCCCTGTACACCGGGGAGCTGTTTTTT. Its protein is CASSMSLYTGELFF. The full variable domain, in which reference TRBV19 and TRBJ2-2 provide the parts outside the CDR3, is DGGITQSPKYLFRKEGQNVTLSCEQNLNHDAMYWYRQDPGQGLRLIYYSQIVNDFQKGDIAEGYSVSREKKESFPLTVTSAQKNPTAFYLCASSMSLYTGELFFGEGSRLTVL.

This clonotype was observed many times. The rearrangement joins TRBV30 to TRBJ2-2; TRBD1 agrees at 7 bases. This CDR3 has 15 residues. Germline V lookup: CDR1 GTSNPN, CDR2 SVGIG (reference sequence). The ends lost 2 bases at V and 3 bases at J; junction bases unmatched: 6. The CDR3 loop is CAWSPTGVDTGELFF. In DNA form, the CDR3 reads TGTGCCTGGAGTCCAACAGGGGTTGACACCGGGGAGCTGTTTTTT.

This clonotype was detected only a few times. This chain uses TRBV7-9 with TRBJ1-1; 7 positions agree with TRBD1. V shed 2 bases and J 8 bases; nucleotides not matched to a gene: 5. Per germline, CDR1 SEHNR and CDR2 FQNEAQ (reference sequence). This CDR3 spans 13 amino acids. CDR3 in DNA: TGTGCCAGCAGCTTACCCACGACAGGGGAAGCTTTCTTT. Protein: CASSLPTTGEAFF.

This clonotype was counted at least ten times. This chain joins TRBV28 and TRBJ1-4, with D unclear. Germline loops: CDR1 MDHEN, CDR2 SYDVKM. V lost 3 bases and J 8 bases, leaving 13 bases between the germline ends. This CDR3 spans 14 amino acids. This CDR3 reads CASSFPGLGEKLFF. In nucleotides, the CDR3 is TGTGCCAGCAGTTTTCCGGGGTTAGGCGAAAAACTGTTTTTT.

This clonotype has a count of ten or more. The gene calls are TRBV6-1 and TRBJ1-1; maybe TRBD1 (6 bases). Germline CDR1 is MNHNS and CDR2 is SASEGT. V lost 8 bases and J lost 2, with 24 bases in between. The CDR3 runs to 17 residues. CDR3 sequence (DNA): TGTGCCAGCGACGGCAGGGGCATCGGGCTGTCAAACACTGAAGCTTTCTTT. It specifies CASDGRGIGLSNTEAFF.

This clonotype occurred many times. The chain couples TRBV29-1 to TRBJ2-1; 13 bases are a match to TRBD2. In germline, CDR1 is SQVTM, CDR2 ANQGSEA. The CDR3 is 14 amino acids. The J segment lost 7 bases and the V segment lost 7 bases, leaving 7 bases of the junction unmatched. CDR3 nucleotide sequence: TGCAGCGCTCAGACTAGCGGGAGGTTGAATGAGCAGTTCTTC. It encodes CSAQTSGRLNEQFF.

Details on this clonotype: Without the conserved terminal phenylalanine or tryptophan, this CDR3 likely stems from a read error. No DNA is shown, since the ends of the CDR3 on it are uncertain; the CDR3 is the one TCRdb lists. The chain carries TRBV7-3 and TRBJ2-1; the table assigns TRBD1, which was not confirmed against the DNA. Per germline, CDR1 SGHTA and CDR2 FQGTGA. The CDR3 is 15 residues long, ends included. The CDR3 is CASSLRGDSYNEQLS.

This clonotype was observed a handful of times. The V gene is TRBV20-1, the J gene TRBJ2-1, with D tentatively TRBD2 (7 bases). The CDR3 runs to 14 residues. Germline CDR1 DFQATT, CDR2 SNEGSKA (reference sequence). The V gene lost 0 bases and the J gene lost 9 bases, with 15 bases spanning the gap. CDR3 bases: TGCAGTGCTAGAGACTACGGGGGGCTAGGTGAGCAGTTCTTC. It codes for CSARDYGGLGEQFF.

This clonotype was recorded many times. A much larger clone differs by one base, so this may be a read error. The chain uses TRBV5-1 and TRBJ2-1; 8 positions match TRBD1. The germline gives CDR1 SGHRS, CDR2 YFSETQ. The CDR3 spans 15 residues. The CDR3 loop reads CASSLQDRAYNGQFF. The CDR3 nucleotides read TGCGCCAGCAGCCTGCAGGACAGGGCCTACAATGGGCAGTTCTTC.

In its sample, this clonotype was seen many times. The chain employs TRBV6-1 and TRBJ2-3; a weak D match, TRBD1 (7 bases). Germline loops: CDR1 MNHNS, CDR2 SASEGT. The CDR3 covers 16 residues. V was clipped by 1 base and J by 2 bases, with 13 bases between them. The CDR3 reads CASSEEAGQITDTQYF. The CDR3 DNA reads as TGTGCCAGCAGTGAAGAGGCGGGACAGATCACAGATACGCAGTATTTT.

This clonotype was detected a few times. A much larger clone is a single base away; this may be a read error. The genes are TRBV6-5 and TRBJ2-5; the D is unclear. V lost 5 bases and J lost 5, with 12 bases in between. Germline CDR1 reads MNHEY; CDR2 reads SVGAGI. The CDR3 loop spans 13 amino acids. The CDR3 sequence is CASSDVASETQYF. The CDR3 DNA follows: TGTGCCAGCAGTGACGTGGCCTCCGAGACCCAGTACTTC.